This passage covers 3 T cell receptor beta chains from one sample sequenced in a study of blood T cells in healthy people across ages. It was with a sample-barcoded 5' primer and a J-beta primer mix that a second PCR of roughly 7 to 12 cycles was run. TCRdb reprocessed the 5' RACE reads with MiXCR, giving one entry per CDR3 protein. This sample carries 700,000 to 850,000 distinct CDR3 sequences, roughly 35% of them seen once, and the ten largest clones take 10% to 15%. The sequenced sample consisted of blood. These receptors were collected from a man between 18 and 35 years old in good health.

This clonotype was seen many times. The chain uses TRBV6-6 and TRBJ2-1; 10 bases are shared with TRBD1. Germline V gives CDR1 MNHNY, CDR2 SVGAGI (reference sequence). J gave up 4 bases and V 6 bases, and 9 bases lay outside the gene matches. The CDR3 contains 16 residues. The CDR3 is CASSTDRGRLYNEQFF. CDR3 DNA: TGTGCCAGCAGCACCGACAGGGGGCGGCTATACAATGAGCAGTTCTTC.

This clonotype has more than one count but fewer than ten. The V gene is TRBV12-3 or TRBV12-4, the J gene TRBJ2-3; possibly TRBD2 for D (6 bases). This CDR3 is 15 amino acids long. Trimming stripped 6 bases from V and 6 bases from J, with 19 bases between. The CDR3 nucleotides read TGTGCCAGCAGGGCCGGGACTGCCATAGCCGATACGCAGTATTTT. Its translation is CASRAGTAIADTQYF.

The J gene is TRBJ1-1, the V gene TRBV20-1; no reliable D call. Germline CDR1 DFQATT, CDR2 SNEGSKA (reference sequence). CDR3 size: 13 residues. V was pared by 6 bases and J by 1 base, with 12 bases between. The CDR3 protein is CSADPRQNTEAFF. CDR3 nucleotides: TGCAGTGCGGACCCCAGACAGAACACTGAAGCTTTCTTT.